This TCR beta chain was found in a study of blood T cell repertoires in COVID-19. Looking at the study overall: Specimens from acute and convalescent COVID-19 originated in the United States, Italy and Spain.

The V gene lost 1 base and the J gene lost 6 bases, with 7 bases spanning the gap. Per the germline V gene, CDR1 is LGHDT and CDR2 is YNNKEL (reference sequence). The length of the CDR3 is 14 residues. TCRdb keeps only in-frame clones here, not all; method: immunoSEQ multiplex PCR. The table lists approximately 50,000 clones, over 70% of them singletons. The receptor's source is a human donor in a cohort sampled during active COVID-19. V gene TRBV3-1 (or the pseudogene TRBV3-2) combines with J gene TRBJ1-6, with D possibly matching TRBD1 (6 bases). The sample was peripheral blood. As DNA, the CDR3 is TGTGCCAGCAGCCAAGTACAGGGTAATTCACCCCTCCACTTT. Its protein product is CASSQVQGNSPLHF.